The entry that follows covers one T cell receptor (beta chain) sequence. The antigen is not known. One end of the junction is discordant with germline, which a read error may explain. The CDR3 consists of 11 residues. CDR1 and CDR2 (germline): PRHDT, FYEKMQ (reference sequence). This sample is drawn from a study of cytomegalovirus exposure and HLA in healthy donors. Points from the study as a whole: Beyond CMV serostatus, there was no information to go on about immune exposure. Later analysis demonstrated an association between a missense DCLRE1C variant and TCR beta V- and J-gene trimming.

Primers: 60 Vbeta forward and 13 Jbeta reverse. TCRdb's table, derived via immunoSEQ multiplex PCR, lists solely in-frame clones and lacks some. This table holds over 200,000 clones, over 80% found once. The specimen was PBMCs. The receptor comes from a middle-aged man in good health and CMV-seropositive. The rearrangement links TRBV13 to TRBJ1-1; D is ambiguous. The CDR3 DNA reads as TGTGCCAGCAGTTTAGCAGGTGAAGCTTTCTTT. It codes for CASSLAGEAFF.